This T cell receptor beta chain was observed in a study of T-cell reconstitution after alpha-beta-depleted transplantation in children. Trimming left V 3 bases short and J 2 bases short, with 10 bases between. This CDR3 region has 14 residues. The germline V gene encodes CDR1 LGHDT and CDR2 YNNKEL (reference sequence). Notes on this clonotype: Its antigen is still unknown.

Preparation of the TCRbeta library involved a method that used unique molecular identifiers. MiXCR, run by TCRdb on the PCR reads, gives a single entry per CDR3 protein. This table holds under 450,000 distinct CDR3 sequences, about a sixth found once. Study findings and constraints: Surviving recipient T cells and intrathymic progenitors accounted for some patients' high TCRbeta diversity at day 60. T-cell numbers and diversity, one year after transplant, stemmed largely from T cells that were newly produced. Several hundred expanded graft clones reportedly supplied alpha-beta T cells about two months after transplant.

The V gene is TRBV3-1, the J gene TRBJ1-1, with D unresolved. The sequencing here drew on PBMCs, mostly from graft donor cells, taken 360 days after TCRalphabeta/CD19-depleted stem cell transplant. The source is a boy under two years old who had a stem cell transplant for Wiskott-Aldrich syndrome, so the T cells may come from the graft donor. The CDR3 DNA reads as TGTGCCAGCAGCCAGGCAATACTAAACACTGAAGCTTTCTTT. Translating it yields CASSQAILNTEAFF. The full variable domain, completed using reference TRBV3-1 and TRBJ1-1, is DTAVSQTPKYLVTQMGNDKSIKCEQNLGHDTMYWYKQDSKKFLKIMFSYNNKELIINETVPNRFSPKSPDKAHLNLHINSLELGDSAVYFCASSQAILNTEAFFGQGTRLTVV.